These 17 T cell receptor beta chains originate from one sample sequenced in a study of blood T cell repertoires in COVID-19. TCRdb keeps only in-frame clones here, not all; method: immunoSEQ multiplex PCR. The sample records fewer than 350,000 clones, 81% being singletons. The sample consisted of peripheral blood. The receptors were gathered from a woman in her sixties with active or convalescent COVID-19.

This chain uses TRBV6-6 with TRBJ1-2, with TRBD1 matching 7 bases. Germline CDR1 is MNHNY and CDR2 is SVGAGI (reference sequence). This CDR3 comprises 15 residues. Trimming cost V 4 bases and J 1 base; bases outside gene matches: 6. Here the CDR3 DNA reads TGTGCCAGCAGTTGGCACAGGGGAGATAACTATGGCTACACCTTC. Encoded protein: CASSWHRGDNYGYTF.

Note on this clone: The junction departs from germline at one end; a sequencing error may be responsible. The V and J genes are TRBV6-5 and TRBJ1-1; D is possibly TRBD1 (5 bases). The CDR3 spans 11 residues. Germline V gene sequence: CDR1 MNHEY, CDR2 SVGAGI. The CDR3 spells CASSYYRQSAW. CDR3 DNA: TGTGCCAGCAGTTACTACCGACAGTCCGCGTGG.

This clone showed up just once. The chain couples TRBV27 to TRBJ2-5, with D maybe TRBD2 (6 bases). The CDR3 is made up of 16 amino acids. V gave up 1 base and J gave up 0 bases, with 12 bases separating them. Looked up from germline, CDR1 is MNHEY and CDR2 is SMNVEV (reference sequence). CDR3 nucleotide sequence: TGTGCCAGCAGTTTATGGCCGGGAGCGTACCAAGAGACCCAGTACTTC. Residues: CASSLWPGAYQETQYF.

CDR3: CASSLDRRNSPLHF. The CDR3 nucleotides read TGTGCCAGCAGCTTAGACAGAAGAAATTCACCCCTCCACTTT. V is TRBV13 and J is TRBJ1-6; D uncertain. V lost 1 base to trimming and J lost 7 bases, with 8 bases between them. The CDR3 is 14 residues long. Germline CDR1 PRHDT, CDR2 FYEKMQ (reference sequence).

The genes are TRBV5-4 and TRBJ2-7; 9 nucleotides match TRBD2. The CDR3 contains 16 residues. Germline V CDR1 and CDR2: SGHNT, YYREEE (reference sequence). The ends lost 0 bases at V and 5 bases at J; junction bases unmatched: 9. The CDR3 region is CASSLAGRGGPDEQYF. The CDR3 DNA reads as TGTGCCAGCAGCTTGGCGGGGCGGGGGGGCCCGGACGAGCAGTACTTC.

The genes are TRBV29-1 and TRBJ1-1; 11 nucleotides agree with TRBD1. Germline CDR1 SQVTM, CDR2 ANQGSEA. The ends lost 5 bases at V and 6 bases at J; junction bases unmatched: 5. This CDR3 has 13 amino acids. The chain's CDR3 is CSVRTGGEAEAFF. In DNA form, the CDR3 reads TGCAGCGTTAGGACAGGGGGCGAGGCTGAAGCTTTCTTT.

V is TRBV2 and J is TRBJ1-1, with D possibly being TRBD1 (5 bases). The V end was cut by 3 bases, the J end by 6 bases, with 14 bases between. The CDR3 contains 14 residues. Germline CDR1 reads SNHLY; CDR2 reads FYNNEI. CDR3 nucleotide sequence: TGTGCCAGCAGTGATTTACTGACAGACGCTGAAGCTTTCTTT. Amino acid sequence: CASSDLLTDAEAFF.

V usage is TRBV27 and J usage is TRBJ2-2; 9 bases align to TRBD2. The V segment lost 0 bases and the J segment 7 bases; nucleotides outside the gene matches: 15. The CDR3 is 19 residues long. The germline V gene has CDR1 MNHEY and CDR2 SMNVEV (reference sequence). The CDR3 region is CASSLSPRAGGRNGGELFF. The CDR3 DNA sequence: TGTGCCAGCAGTTTATCTCCAAGGGCGGGGGGGCGGAATGGCGGGGAGCTGTTTTTT.

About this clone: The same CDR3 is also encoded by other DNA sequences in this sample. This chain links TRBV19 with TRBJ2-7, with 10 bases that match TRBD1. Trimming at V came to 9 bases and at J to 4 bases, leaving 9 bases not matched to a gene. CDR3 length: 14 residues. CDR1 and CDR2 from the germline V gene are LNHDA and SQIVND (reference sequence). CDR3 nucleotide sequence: TGTGCCAGCCGACCGGGACAGGGGCTGTACGAGCAGTACTTC. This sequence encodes CASRPGQGLYEQYF.

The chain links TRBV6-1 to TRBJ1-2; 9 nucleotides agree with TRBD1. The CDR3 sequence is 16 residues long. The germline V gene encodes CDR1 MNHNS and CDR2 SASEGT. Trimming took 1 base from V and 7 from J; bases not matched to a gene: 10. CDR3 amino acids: CASSEGFRTGEAGYTF. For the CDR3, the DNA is TGTGCCAGCAGTGAAGGATTCCGGACAGGGGAGGCTGGCTACACCTTC.

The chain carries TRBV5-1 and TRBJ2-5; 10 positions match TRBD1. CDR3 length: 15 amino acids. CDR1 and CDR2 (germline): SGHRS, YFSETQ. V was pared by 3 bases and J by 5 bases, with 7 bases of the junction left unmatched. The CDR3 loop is CASSSAGTGVETQYF. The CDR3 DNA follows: TGCGCCAGCAGCTCGGCCGGGACAGGGGTTGAGACCCAGTACTTC.

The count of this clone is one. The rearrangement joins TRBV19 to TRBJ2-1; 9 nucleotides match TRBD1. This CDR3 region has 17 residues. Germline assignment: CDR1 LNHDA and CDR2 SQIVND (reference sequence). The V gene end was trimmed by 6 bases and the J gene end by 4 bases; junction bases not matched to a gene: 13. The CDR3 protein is CASSNHLGQGAYNEQFF. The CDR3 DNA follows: TGTGCCAGTAGCAATCATCTGGGACAGGGCGCTTACAATGAGCAGTTCTTC.

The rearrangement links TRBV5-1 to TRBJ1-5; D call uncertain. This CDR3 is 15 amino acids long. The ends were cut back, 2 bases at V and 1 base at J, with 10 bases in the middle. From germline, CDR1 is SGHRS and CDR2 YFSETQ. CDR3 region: CASSLDGLSNQPQHF. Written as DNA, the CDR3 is TGCGCCAGCAGCTTAGACGGGTTAAGCAATCAGCCCCAGCATTTT.

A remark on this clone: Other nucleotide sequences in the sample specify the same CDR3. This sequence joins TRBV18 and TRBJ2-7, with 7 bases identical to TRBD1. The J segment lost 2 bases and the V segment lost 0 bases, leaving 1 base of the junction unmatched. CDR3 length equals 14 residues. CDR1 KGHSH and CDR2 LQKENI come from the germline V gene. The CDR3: CASSPPGGAYEQYF. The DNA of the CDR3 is TGTGCCAGCTCACCACCAGGGGGCGCCTACGAGCAGTACTTC.

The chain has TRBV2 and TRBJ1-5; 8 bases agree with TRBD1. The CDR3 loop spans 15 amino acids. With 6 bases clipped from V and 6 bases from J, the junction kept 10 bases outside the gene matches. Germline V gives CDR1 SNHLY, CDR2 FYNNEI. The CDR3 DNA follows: TGTGCCAGCAGCGCGACAGGGGTAGGAGTTCAGCCCCAGCATTTT. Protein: CASSATGVGVQPQHF.

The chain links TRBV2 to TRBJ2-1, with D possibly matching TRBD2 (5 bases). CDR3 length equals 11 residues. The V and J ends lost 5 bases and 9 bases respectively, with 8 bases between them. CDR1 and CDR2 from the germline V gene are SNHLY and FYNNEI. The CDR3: CASSIEGEQFF. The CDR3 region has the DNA TGTGCCAGCAGTATAGAGGGTGAGCAGTTCTTC.

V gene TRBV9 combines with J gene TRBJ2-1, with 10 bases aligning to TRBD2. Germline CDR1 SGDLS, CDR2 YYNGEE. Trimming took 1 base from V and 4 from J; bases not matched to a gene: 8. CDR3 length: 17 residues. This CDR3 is CASSVIGLAEAYNEQFF. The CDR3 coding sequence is TGTGCCAGCAGCGTAATCGGACTAGCGGAAGCTTACAATGAGCAGTTCTTC.